These T cell receptor beta chains were read from a single sample in a study of vaccination effects on CD4 cells after COVID-19. Their recognized antigens are unknown. TCRdb keeps only in-frame clones here, not all; method: immunoSEQ multiplex PCR. The data contain about 40,000 clones, approximately 70% of them singletons. Specimen: CD4+ T cells from PBMCs cultured without peptide, collected after COVID-19 vaccination. The receptors were gathered from a human donor who received a COVID-19 vaccine. Each CDR3 is given with its conserved first and last residue. A D gene is named only where the DNA matches it firmly.

V gene	D gene	J gene	CDR3 DNA	CDR3 protein
TRBV5-4	TRBD2	TRBJ2-1	TGTGCCAGCAGCTTGGGGACTAGCGGACTCTACAATGAGCAGTTCTTC	CASSLGTSGLYNEQFF
TRBV5-1	-	TRBJ2-7	TGCGCCAGCCTACCACTCCCGGGACTGCGACTGAACGAGCAGTACTTC	CASLPLPGLRLNEQYF
TRBV6-6	-	TRBJ2-1	TGTGCCAGCAGTTACGTGGGGGGCTGGTCCTACAATGAGCAGTTCTTC	CASSYVGGWSYNEQFF
TRBV5-4	-	TRBJ2-1	TGTGCCAGCAGCTTGGGGGCTGACAATGAGCAGTTCTTC	CASSLGADNEQFF
TRBV13	-	TRBJ2-5	TGTGCCAGCAGCCCGGGCGAATGGCACAGCCTCCAAGAGACCCAGTACTTC	CASSPGEWHSLQETQYF
TRBV24-1	TRBD2	TRBJ2-3	TGTGCCACCAGTGATAGCGGGAGGGCCGATACGCAGTATTTT	CATSDSGRADTQYF
TRBV6-1	-	TRBJ2-7	TGTGCCAGCAGTGAAGCAGGAGGGACCTACGAGCAGTACTTC	CASSEAGGTYEQYF
TRBV2	-	TRBJ2-7	TGTGCCAGCAAGAGCTGGACAGCCAACTCCTACGAGCAGTACTTC	CASKSWTANSYEQYF
TRBV6-5	-	TRBJ2-1	TGTGCCAGCAGTTACCGGACTCCCGAGAACAATGAGCAGTTCTTC	CASSYRTPENNEQFF
TRBV18	-	TRBJ1-6	TGTGCCAGCTCACAGGATTCTGATTCACCCCTCCACTTT	CASSQDSDSPLHF